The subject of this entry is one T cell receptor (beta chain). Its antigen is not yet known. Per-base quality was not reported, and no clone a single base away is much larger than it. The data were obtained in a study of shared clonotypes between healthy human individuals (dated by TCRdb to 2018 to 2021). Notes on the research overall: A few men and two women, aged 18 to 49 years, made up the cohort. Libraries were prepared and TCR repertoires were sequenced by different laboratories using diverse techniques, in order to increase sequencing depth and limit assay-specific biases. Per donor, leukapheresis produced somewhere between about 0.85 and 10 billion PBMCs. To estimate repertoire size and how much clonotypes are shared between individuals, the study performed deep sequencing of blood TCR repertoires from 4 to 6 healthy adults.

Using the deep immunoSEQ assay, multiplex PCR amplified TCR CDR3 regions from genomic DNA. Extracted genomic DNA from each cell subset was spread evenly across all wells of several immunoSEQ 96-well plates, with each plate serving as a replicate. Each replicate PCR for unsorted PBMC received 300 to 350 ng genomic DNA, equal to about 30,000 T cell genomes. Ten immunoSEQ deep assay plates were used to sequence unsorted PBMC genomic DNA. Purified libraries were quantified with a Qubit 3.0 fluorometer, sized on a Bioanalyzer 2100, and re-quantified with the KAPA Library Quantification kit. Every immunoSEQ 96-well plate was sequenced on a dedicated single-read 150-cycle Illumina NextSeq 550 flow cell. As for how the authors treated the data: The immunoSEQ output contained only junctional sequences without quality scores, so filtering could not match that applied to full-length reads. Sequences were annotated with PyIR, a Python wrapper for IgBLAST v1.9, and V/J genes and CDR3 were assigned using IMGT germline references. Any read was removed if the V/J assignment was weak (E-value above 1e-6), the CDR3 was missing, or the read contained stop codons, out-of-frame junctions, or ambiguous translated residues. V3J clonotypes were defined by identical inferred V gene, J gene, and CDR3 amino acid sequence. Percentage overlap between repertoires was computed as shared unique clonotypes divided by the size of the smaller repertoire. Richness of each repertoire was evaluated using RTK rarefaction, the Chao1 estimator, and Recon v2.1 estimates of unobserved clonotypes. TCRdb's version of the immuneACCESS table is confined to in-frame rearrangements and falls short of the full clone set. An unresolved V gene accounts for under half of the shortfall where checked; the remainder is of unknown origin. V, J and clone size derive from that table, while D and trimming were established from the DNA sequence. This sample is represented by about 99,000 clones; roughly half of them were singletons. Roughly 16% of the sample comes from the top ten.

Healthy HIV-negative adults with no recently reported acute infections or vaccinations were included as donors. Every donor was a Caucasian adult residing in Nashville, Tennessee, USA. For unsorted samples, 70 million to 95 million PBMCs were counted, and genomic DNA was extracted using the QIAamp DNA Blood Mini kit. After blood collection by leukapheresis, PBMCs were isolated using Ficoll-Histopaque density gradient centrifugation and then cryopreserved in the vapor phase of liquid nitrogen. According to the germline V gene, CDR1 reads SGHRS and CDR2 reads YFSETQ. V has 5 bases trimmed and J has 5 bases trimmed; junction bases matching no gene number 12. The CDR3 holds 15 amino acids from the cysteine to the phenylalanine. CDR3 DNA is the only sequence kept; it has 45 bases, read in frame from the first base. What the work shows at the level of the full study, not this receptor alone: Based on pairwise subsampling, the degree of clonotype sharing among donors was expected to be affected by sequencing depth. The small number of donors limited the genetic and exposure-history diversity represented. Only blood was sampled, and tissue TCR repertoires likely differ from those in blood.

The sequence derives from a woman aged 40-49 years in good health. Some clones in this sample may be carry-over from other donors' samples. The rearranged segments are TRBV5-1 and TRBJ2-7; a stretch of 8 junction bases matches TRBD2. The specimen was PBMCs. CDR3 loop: CASREAGLATNEQYF. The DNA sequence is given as TGCGCCAGCAGAGAAGCCGGACTAGCAACGAACGAGCAGTACTTC.